One sample yielded the 29 T cell receptor beta chains listed below, sequenced in a study of T cells in Graves' hyperthyroidism and ophthalmopathy. The CDR3 regions of TCR beta were amplified from RNA transcripts. Using the HTBI primer set, a first-round RT-PCR was run on the TCR CDR3. TCRdb re-called the multiplex PCR reads through MiXCR, storing one row per CDR3 protein. The data show a few hundred thousand distinct CDR3 sequences, about 16% seen once. The sample comprised blood. These receptors were collected from a woman aged 25 to 39 with Graves' hyperthyroidism.

The V and J genes are TRBV12-3 or TRBV12-4 and TRBJ2-1; 9 nucleotides line up with TRBD2. The CDR3 length is 13 residues. With 8 bases clipped from V and 6 bases from J, the junction kept 5 bases outside the gene matches. CDR3 sequence reads: CASGETSGNEQFF. In DNA, the CDR3 is TGTGCCAGCGGAGAGACTAGCGGCAATGAGCAGTTCTTC.

This sequence joins TRBV27 and TRBJ1-1, with D tentatively TRBD1 (6 bases). In germline, CDR1 is MNHEY, CDR2 SMNVEV (reference sequence). The CDR3 contains 14 residues. Trimming shortened V by 0 bases and J by 5 bases, and 10 bases separated the two germline ends. The DNA of the CDR3 is TGTGCCAGCAGTTTATCGAAAGGGGGGACTGAAGCTTTCTTT. It yields the protein CASSLSKGGTEAFF.

The chain combines TRBV6-1 with TRBJ2-4; TRBD2 matches at 10 bases. The V and J ends lost 6 bases and 11 bases, in that order; junction bases with no gene match: 4. From germline, CDR1 is MNHNS and CDR2 SASEGT. This CDR3 comprises 12 residues. The CDR3 sequence is CASSLGTSVQYF. The CDR3 DNA follows: TGTGCCAGCAGCCTTGGGACTAGCGTTCAGTACTTC.

The CDR3 is CASSQTGATLNIQYF. DNA for the CDR3: TGTGCCAGCAGCCAAACCGGAGCGACCCTAAACATTCAGTACTTC. The rearrangement links TRBV3-1 to TRBJ2-4; D gene uncertain. V was clipped by 2 bases and J by 6 bases, with 14 bases between them. This CDR3 spans 15 amino acids. From germline, CDR1 is LGHDT and CDR2 YNNKEL (reference sequence).

This sequence joins TRBV5-1 and TRBJ2-1; TRBD2 aligns across 12 bases. Trimming took 0 bases from V and 3 from J; bases not matched to a gene: 4. Per germline, CDR1 SGHRS and CDR2 YFSETQ. The CDR3 runs to 17 residues. CDR3 amino acids: CASSLATSGRFYNEQFF. CDR3 DNA: TGCGCCAGCAGCTTGGCGACTAGCGGGAGATTCTACAATGAGCAGTTCTTC.

This clonotype has only a few counts. The V and J genes are TRBV7-9 and TRBJ2-3; 7 positions agree with TRBD2. Germline CDR1 SEHNR, CDR2 FQNEAQ (reference sequence). The CDR3 runs 16 residues. Trimming at V came to 5 bases and at J to 0 bases, leaving 8 bases not matched to a gene. The CDR3 loop is CASSMSKRGSTDTQYF. The DNA of the CDR3 is TGTGCCAGCAGCATGAGCAAGCGGGGAAGCACAGATACGCAGTATTTT.

The chain combines TRBV7-2 with TRBJ1-5, with D unclear. CDR1 and CDR2 (germline): SGHTA, FQGNSA. Trimming cost V 5 bases and J 5 bases, with 10 bases left between them. The CDR3 spans 13 residues. As DNA, the CDR3 is TGTGCCAGCAGCCCGGGGAGTTATCAGCCCCAGCATTTT. Translating gives CASSPGSYQPQHF.

The V and J genes are TRBV10-3 and TRBJ2-7, with 9 bases identical to TRBD1. V dropped 8 bases and J dropped 6; count of bases not matched to a gene: 14. Germline V gene lookup returns CDR1 ENHRY and CDR2 SYGVKD. This CDR3 comprises 15 residues. CDR3 sequence (DNA): TGTGCCATCCGCCCGGGACAGGGACATCTTTTCGAGCAGTACTTC. Amino acid sequence: CAIRPGQGHLFEQYF.

V is TRBV15 and J is TRBJ2-1, with D possibly being TRBD2 (5 bases). The germline gives CDR1 LNHNV, CDR2 YYDKDF (reference sequence). V was trimmed by 5 bases and J by 6 bases, leaving 8 bases between them. CDR3 length: 12 residues. The CDR3 protein is CATSSLGNEQFF. The DNA of the CDR3 is TGTGCCACCAGCTCACTAGGCAATGAGCAGTTCTTC.

This clonotype showed up many times. This sequence joins TRBV28 and TRBJ2-7; D unresolved. Germline CDR1 and CDR2: MDHEN and SYDVKM. The CDR3 loop spans 11 amino acids. V dropped 5 bases and J dropped 4 bases, with 6 bases sitting between them. This chain's CDR3 is CASSPNYEQYF. CDR3 DNA: TGTGCCAGCAGTCCTAATTACGAGCAGTACTTC.

The rearrangement joins TRBV5-1 to TRBJ2-1; 8 nucleotides line up with TRBD2. From germline, CDR1 is SGHRS and CDR2 YFSETQ. This CDR3 spans 16 amino acids. V was clipped by 4 bases and J by 0 bases; unmatched bases: 6. CDR3 loop: CASSPGGPSSYNEQFF. Here the CDR3 DNA reads TGCGCCAGCAGCCCGGGGGGGCCAAGCTCCTACAATGAGCAGTTCTTC.

In this sample, this clonotype turned up many times. The chain employs TRBV2 and TRBJ2-7; 7 positions agree with TRBD1. The CDR3 runs to 16 residues. Germline assignment: CDR1 SNHLY and CDR2 FYNNEI. The trim removed 4 bases at V and 0 bases at J, leaving 9 bases unmatched. The CDR3: CASSATRTGYSYEQYF. The CDR3 nucleotides read TGTGCCAGCAGTGCCACTCGGACAGGTTACTCCTACGAGCAGTACTTC.

In its sample, this clonotype was seen many times. J is TRBJ2-5 and V is TRBV5-1, with 7 bases identical to TRBD1. Unmatched junction bases numbered 7, after V lost 6 bases and J lost 2 bases. CDR1 SGHRS and CDR2 YFSETQ come from the germline V gene. CDR3 length: 14 residues. CDR3 in DNA: TGCGCCAGCAAGGCTGGACAGGTACAAGAGACCCAGTACTTC. It is translated as CASKAGQVQETQYF.

At least ten counts were recorded for this clonotype. The V call is TRBV18, the J call TRBJ2-2; D gene ambiguous. Per the germline V gene, CDR1 is KGHSH and CDR2 is LQKENI. V dropped 3 bases and J dropped 1 base, with 6 bases sitting between them. The CDR3 totals 14 residues. As DNA, the CDR3 is TGTGCCAGCTCACCCGTCGGGAACACCGGGGAGCTGTTTTTT. The encoded protein is CASSPVGNTGELFF. Supplemented by reference TRBV18 and TRBJ2-2, the full variable domain reads NAGVMQNPRHLVRRRGQEARLRCSPMKGHSHVYWYRQLPEEGLKFMVYLQKENIIDESGMPKERFSAEFPKEGPSILRIQQVVRGDSAAYFCASSPVGNTGELFFGEGSRLTVL.

The chain employs TRBV28 and TRBJ2-5; D possibly uses TRBD1 or TRBD2 (5 bases each). Deletions cut 3 bases from V and 5 bases from J, with 13 bases between. The CDR3 spans 14 residues. Germline V gives CDR1 MDHEN, CDR2 SYDVKM. This CDR3 is CASSLGREIETQYF. The CDR3 DNA follows: TGTGCCAGCAGTTTGGGCAGGGAGATCGAGACCCAGTACTTC.

This clonotype was counted ten times or more. V gene TRBV3-1 combines with J gene TRBJ1-1; D unresolved. The CDR3 has 14 residues. Germline V gives CDR1 LGHDT, CDR2 YNNKEL (reference sequence). Trimming shortened V by 6 bases and J by 0 bases, and 11 bases separated the two germline ends. The CDR3 sequence: CASRPTFLNTEAFF. CDR3 sequence (DNA): TGTGCCAGCAGGCCTACGTTTTTGAACACTGAAGCTTTCTTT.

The V gene is TRBV14, the J gene TRBJ2-7; 8 bases fit TRBD1. The CDR3 totals 15 residues. CDR1 SGHDN and CDR2 FVKESK come from the germline V gene. V shed 6 bases, J shed 2 bases, and the junction held 9 bases outside the gene matches. The CDR3 loop is CASSRLGTGAYEQYF. CDR3 bases: TGTGCCAGCAGTCGTCTCGGGACAGGTGCCTACGAGCAGTACTTC.

This chain connects TRBV12-3 or TRBV12-4 to TRBJ1-5, with 12 bases aligning to TRBD1. The CDR3 runs 16 residues. The V gene end was trimmed by 11 bases and the J gene end by 7 bases; junction bases not matched to a gene: 15. Here the CDR3 reads CAGLMTGQGAEQPQHF. In DNA form, the CDR3 reads TGTGCCGGCCTCATGACGGGACAGGGGGCGGAACAGCCCCAGCATTTT.

At least ten counts were recorded for this clonotype. The V and J genes are TRBV20-1 and TRBJ2-5, with D unclear. Germline CDR1 and CDR2: DFQATT and SNEGSKA (reference sequence). This CDR3 is 15 amino acids long. Trimming shortened V by 3 bases and J by 7 bases, and 21 bases separated the two germline ends. This chain's CDR3 is CSASRPGSLDVTQYF. DNA of the CDR3: TGCAGTGCTAGTCGGCCCGGATCCTTAGATGTGACCCAGTACTTC.

This clonotype turned up a few times. V is TRBV28 and J is TRBJ2-7; D is possibly TRBD1 (6 bases). V lost 10 bases to trimming and J lost 3 bases, with 13 bases between them. This CDR3 is 12 amino acids long. The germline CDR1 and CDR2 sequences are MDHEN and SYDVKM. The CDR3 nucleotides read TGTGCCATACGAGACAGGAGCTACGAGCAGTACTTC. Translation gives CAIRDRSYEQYF.

The chain joins TRBV5-6 to TRBJ1-5; a weak D match, TRBD1 (6 bases). Germline V gene sequence: CDR1 SGHDT, CDR2 YYEEEE. V was cut by 4 bases and J by 3 bases, with 14 bases left in between. The CDR3 consists of 15 residues. DNA of the CDR3: TGTGCCAGCAGCATGGGGACAAAAGTCAATCAGCCCCAGCATTTT. It translates to CASSMGTKVNQPQHF.

The V gene is TRBV2, the J gene TRBJ2-6, with 8 nucleotides matching TRBD1. After removal of 7 bases from V and 3 bases from J, the junction contained 14 bases not matched to a gene. Germline lookup yields CDR1 SNHLY and CDR2 FYNNEI. The CDR3 covers 18 residues. The chain's CDR3 is CASIYRGAQISGANVLTF. The DNA of the CDR3 is TGTGCCAGCATTTACAGGGGGGCGCAGATCAGTGGGGCCAACGTCCTGACTTTC.

The V and J genes are TRBV5-1 and TRBJ2-3; D not certain. The CDR3 length is 15 residues. The V gene lost 0 bases and the J gene lost 1 base, with 9 bases spanning the gap. CDR1 is SGHRS, CDR2 YFSETQ, per germline. The CDR3 reads CASSLAHPGTDTQYF. The CDR3 DNA is TGCGCCAGCAGCTTGGCCCACCCCGGCACAGATACGCAGTATTTT.

Only a few counts were recorded for this clonotype. The chain carries TRBV3-1 and TRBJ2-5, with TRBD1 matching over 10 bases. CDR3 length: 16 residues. Losses at the gene ends were 5 bases for V and 4 bases for J; bases not matched to a gene: 10. Germline CDR1 and CDR2: LGHDT and YNNKEL (reference sequence). The DNA for the CDR3 is TGTGCCAGCAGCACCCGGACAGGGGGGATAGGAGAGACCCAGTACTTC. Translation gives CASSTRTGGIGETQYF.

This clonotype came up many times. The chain combines TRBV3-1 with TRBJ1-1; 7 nucleotides match TRBD1. This CDR3 has 13 residues. The trim removed 2 bases at V and 4 bases at J, leaving 1 base unmatched. CDR1 is LGHDT, CDR2 YNNKEL, per germline (reference sequence). CDR3 coding DNA: TGTGCCAGCAGCCAAAACAGGGGCACTGAAGCTTTCTTT. It encodes CASSQNRGTEAFF.

The chain combines TRBV19 with TRBJ2-7; the D gene is possibly TRBD1 (6 bases). Germline CDR1 LNHDA, CDR2 SQIVND (reference sequence). Trimming shortened V by 5 bases and J by 3 bases, and 14 bases separated the two germline ends. The CDR3 sequence is 14 residues long. The CDR3 reads CASSRQGTNYEQYF. CDR3 DNA sequence: TGTGCCAGTAGTCGCCAGGGGACCAACTACGAGCAGTACTTC.

There are many counts of this clonotype. This sequence joins TRBV3-1 and TRBJ2-2; 7 bases fit TRBD1. With V trimmed by 4 bases and J by 5 bases, 13 bases remained unmatched. This CDR3 comprises 17 residues. Germline V CDR1 and CDR2: LGHDT, YNNKEL (reference sequence). The CDR3 is CASSPWDSPERTGELFF. CDR3 nucleotides: TGTGCCAGCAGCCCTTGGGACAGCCCCGAAAGGACCGGGGAGCTGTTTTTT.

This clonotype was detected ten times or more. V gene TRBV12-5 combines with J gene TRBJ2-1, with a possible D match to TRBD2 (6 bases). The CDR3 is made up of 17 amino acids. The ends were cut back, 1 base at V and 6 bases at J, with 19 bases in the middle. From germline, CDR1 is LGHNT and CDR2 FRNRAP. The CDR3 DNA follows: TGTGCTAGTGGTTTGGCACGAGACGGAGGGAGGTTCAATGAGCAGTTCTTC. As protein: CASGLARDGGRFNEQFF.

This clonotype occurred many times. The V and J genes are TRBV5-1 and TRBJ2-7; D remains ambiguous. Per the germline V gene, CDR1 is SGHRS and CDR2 is YFSETQ. CDR3 length: 15 residues. V was cut by 0 bases and J by 7 bases, with 17 bases left in between. The CDR3 DNA reads TGCGCCAGCAGCTTGGCCGACTCAACGGTGGGGGAGCAGTACTTC. This sequence encodes CASSLADSTVGEQYF.